The 26 T cell receptor beta chains given below trace back to one sample, sequenced in a study of blood T cell repertoires in COVID-19 (TCRdb year 2020). Libraries were made using the immunoSEQ multiplex PCR assay. In its TCRdb copy, this immuneACCESS table keeps in-frame sequences only and misses some clones. Where compared with another copy, unresolved V genes explain less than half of these, and the others have no known cause. The sample has 110,000 to 150,000 clones on record, nearly 90% of them singletons. 1.8% of the sample is taken by the ten largest. The source material was peripheral blood. Every receptor here comes from a man aged 70-80 years with acute or convalescent COVID-19.

The V gene is TRBV5-1, the J gene TRBJ2-3; D not certain. There are 13 residues in the CDR3. Germline assignment: CDR1 SGHRS and CDR2 YFSETQ. The ends were cut back, 0 bases at V and 4 bases at J, with 6 bases in the middle. CDR3 DNA sequence: TGCGCCAGCAGCTTGGCCCCTTCAGATACGCAGTATTTT. It codes for CASSLAPSDTQYF.

This clone appeared a single time. The chain links TRBV19 to TRBJ1-5, with D maybe TRBD1 (6 bases). This CDR3 spans 13 amino acids. Germline-derived CDR1 and CDR2 are LNHDA and SQIVND (reference sequence). With 10 bases removed from V and 3 bases from J, the gap between germline ends came to 13 bases. CDR3 DNA sequence: TGTGCCACAGCGGACAGTGTCAATCAGCCCCAGCATTTT. Translated: CATADSVNQPQHF.

This clone came up once. V gene TRBV6-6 combines with J gene TRBJ1-2, with D perhaps matching TRBD1 (6 bases). V was cut by 5 bases and J by 6 bases, with 13 bases left in between. The length of the CDR3 is 13 residues. CDR1 is MNHNY, CDR2 SVGAGI, per germline (reference sequence). CDR3 coding DNA: TGTGCCAGCAGTGCACAGGGAGAGAATGGCTACACCTTC. Protein sequence: CASSAQGENGYTF.

The chain employs TRBV14 and TRBJ2-7; 9 positions match TRBD1. The CDR3 consists of 16 residues. Per germline, CDR1 SGHDN and CDR2 FVKESK. V was clipped by 4 bases and J by 6 bases; unmatched bases: 13. This chain's CDR3 is CASSRMWTGVLLEQYF. In DNA form, the CDR3 reads TGTGCCAGCAGCCGGATGTGGACAGGGGTTTTGCTCGAGCAGTACTTC.

The V and J genes are TRBV7-9 and TRBJ2-2; 7 nucleotides agree with TRBD1. After removal of 5 bases from V and 5 bases from J, the junction contained 5 bases not matched to a gene. The CDR3 extends over 14 amino acids. CDR1 is SEHNR, CDR2 FQNEAQ, per germline (reference sequence). The CDR3, as DNA: TGTGCCAGCAGCCGACAGGGTCGGACCGGGGAGCTGTTTTTT. Its protein is CASSRQGRTGELFF. Drawing the rest from reference TRBV7-9 and TRBJ2-2, the complete variable domain is DTGVSQNPRHKITKRGQNVTFRCDPISEHNRLYWYRQTLGQGPEFLTYFQNEAQLEKSRLLSDRFSAERPKGSFSTLEIQRTEQGDSAMYLCASSRQGRTGELFFGEGSRLTVL.

This clone turned up a few times. The gene calls are TRBV7-9 and TRBJ1-2, with 7 bases identical to TRBD1. The CDR3 sequence is 12 residues long. V lost 1 base to trimming and J lost 14 bases; unmatched junction nucleotides: 7. CDR1 is SEHNR and CDR2 is FQNEAQ in the germline V gene (reference sequence). CDR3 DNA sequence: TGTGCCAGCAGCTTAGATGGCAGGGGGGAAACCTTC. Translating it yields CASSLDGRGETF.

V is TRBV6-5 and J is TRBJ1-2; 9 bases are a match to TRBD1. The junction had 4 bases not matched to a gene; V was cut back by 3 bases and J by 5 bases. The CDR3 covers 14 residues. Germline V lookup: CDR1 MNHEY, CDR2 SVGAGI. The CDR3 DNA reads as TGTGCCAGCAGTTATGGGGACAGGGCATATGGCTACACCTTC. This codes for CASSYGDRAYGYTF.

This rearrangement joins TRBV7-9 to TRBJ2-3, with D unclear. V gave up 10 bases and J gave up 0 bases, with 14 bases separating them. Germline V gene data show CDR1 as SEHNR and CDR2 as FQNEAQ (reference sequence). CDR3 length: 14 amino acids. CDR3 sequence reads: CATAPPGSTDTQYF. Here the CDR3 DNA reads TGTGCCACCGCGCCCCCCGGGAGCACAGATACGCAGTATTTT. Full variable domain (remainder filled in from reference TRBV7-9 and TRBJ2-3): DTGVSQNPRHKITKRGQNVTFRCDPISEHNRLYWYRQTLGQGPEFLTYFQNEAQLEKSRLLSDRFSAERPKGSFSTLEIQRTEQGDSAMYLCATAPPGSTDTQYFGPGTRLTVL.

The chain's CDR3 is CASSHRDRENNEQFF. In DNA, the CDR3 is TGTGCCAGCAGCCACCGGGACAGGGAGAACAATGAGCAGTTCTTC. J is TRBJ2-1 and V is TRBV9; 9 nucleotides match TRBD1. This CDR3 contains 15 residues. V was pared by 4 bases and J by 5 bases, with 7 bases of the junction left unmatched. Germline loops: CDR1 SGDLS, CDR2 YYNGEE.

J is TRBJ1-5 and V is TRBV2; a possible D gene is TRBD1 (5 bases). The CDR3 sequence is 14 residues long. From germline, CDR1 is SNHLY and CDR2 FYNNEI. V lost 6 bases to trimming and J lost 4 bases, with 13 bases between them. The CDR3: CASSPDSENQPQHF. CDR3 nucleotides: TGTGCCAGCAGCCCTGACAGTGAGAATCAGCCCCAGCATTTT.

The chain carries TRBV6-5 and TRBJ1-1, with D uncertain. The ends were cut back, 0 bases at V and 5 bases at J, with 16 bases in the middle. Looked up from germline, CDR1 is MNHEY and CDR2 is SVGAGI. This CDR3 has 16 amino acids. The CDR3 DNA is TGTGCCAGCAGTTACTCGTTTTTGGGGAGAGGGACTGAAGCTTTCTTT. Amino acids: CASSYSFLGRGTEAFF.

Written as DNA, the CDR3 is TGTGCCAGCAGTGGGACAGCGGACCGCGAGCAGTACTTC. This sequence encodes CASSGTADREQYF. V usage is TRBV3-1 (or the pseudogene TRBV3-2) and J usage is TRBJ2-7; 7 nucleotides align to TRBD1. CDR3 length: 13 residues. After removal of 6 bases from V and 6 bases from J, the junction contained 8 bases not matched to a gene. Germline values: CDR1 LGHDT, CDR2 YNNKEL (reference sequence).

The V call is TRBV29-1, the J call TRBJ2-7; D remains ambiguous. Germline CDR1 and CDR2: SQVTM and ANQGSEA. The CDR3 is 11 residues long. V lost 6 bases to trimming and J lost 3 bases, with 9 bases between them. The CDR3 DNA follows: TGCAGCGTCGCGACTGACTACGAGCAGTACTTC. Residues: CSVATDYEQYF.

The V gene is TRBV11-2, the J gene TRBJ2-7, with 8 bases aligning to TRBD2. J was trimmed by 3 bases and V by 3 bases; bases with no gene match: 7. CDR3 length equals 15 residues. In germline, CDR1 is SGHAT, CDR2 FQNNGV. Here the CDR3 DNA reads TGTGCCAGCAGCTTCCATAGCGGGGAGGTCTACGAGCAGTACTTC. This codes for CASSFHSGEVYEQYF.

The chain recombines TRBV19 with TRBJ1-2; D is possibly TRBD1 (6 bases). The ends were cut back, 7 bases at V and 4 bases at J, with 19 bases in the middle. Germline V CDR1 and CDR2: LNHDA, SQIVND (reference sequence). CDR3 length: 15 residues. The chain's CDR3 is CASTTTRGKPYGYTF. In DNA, the CDR3 is TGTGCCAGTACCACGACCAGGGGAAAACCCTATGGCTACACCTTC.

J is TRBJ1-2 and V is TRBV7-2; 7 nucleotides agree with TRBD1. The CDR3 has 14 amino acids. CDR1 and CDR2 (germline): SGHTA, FQGNSA. The trim removed 4 bases at V and 6 bases at J, leaving 8 bases unmatched. The DNA of the CDR3 is TGTGCCAGCAGCTCAAGGCGAGGGGGCGATGGCTACACCTTC. Amino acids: CASSSRRGGDGYTF.

V is TRBV24-1 and J is TRBJ1-1; tentatively, D is TRBD1 (5 bases). The CDR3 runs to 15 residues. V lost 7 bases and J lost 0, with 14 bases in between. Looked up from germline, CDR1 is KGHDR and CDR2 is SFDVKD. The CDR3 nucleotides are TGTGCCACCAGACCTTCTCGGGGGATGAACACTGAAGCTTTCTTT. It specifies CATRPSRGMNTEAFF.

The chain uses TRBV6-5 and TRBJ1-4; D remains unclear. In germline, CDR1 is MNHEY, CDR2 SVGAGI. Trimming removed 6 bases at V and 7 bases at J, with 18 bases between. The CDR3 contains 15 residues. In nucleotides, the CDR3 is TGTGCCAGCAGAGACCCCCAACGGGGAGGTGAAAAACTGTTTTTT. It is translated as CASRDPQRGGEKLFF.

This rearrangement joins TRBV12-3 or TRBV12-4 to TRBJ1-2; a weak D match, TRBD1 (6 bases). The V and J ends lost 3 bases and 8 bases respectively, with 13 bases between them. The length of the CDR3 is 13 residues. Here the CDR3 reads CASSLTGVSGYTF. Written as DNA, the CDR3 is TGTGCCAGCAGTTTGACAGGTGTTTCAGGCTACACCTTC.

As for this clone: The sample holds other DNA sequences that translate to the same CDR3. The chain joins TRBV11-2 to TRBJ1-2, with a weak D call TRBD1 (6 bases). Germline-derived CDR1 and CDR2 are SGHAT and FQNNGV. This CDR3 has 16 residues. Trimming took 2 bases from V and 1 from J, leaving 14 bases between them. CDR3 loop: CASSLRGGRDNYGYTF. The CDR3 DNA is TGTGCCAGCAGCTTACGAGGGGGAAGGGATAACTATGGCTACACCTTC.

This clone appeared a single time. The chain couples TRBV4-2 to TRBJ2-6; 9 positions match TRBD1. In germline, CDR1 is LGHNA, CDR2 YNFKEQ. The CDR3 runs 19 residues. Trimming at V came to 2 bases and at J to 0 bases, leaving 8 bases not matched to a gene. The CDR3 coding sequence is TGTGCCAGCAGCCAACTGACAGGGGGTAACAGCTCTGGGGCCAACGTCCTGACTTTC. This codes for CASSQLTGGNSSGANVLTF.

This rearrangement joins TRBV5-1 to TRBJ2-1; TRBD2 aligns across 14 bases. Germline CDR1 reads SGHRS; CDR2 reads YFSETQ. The CDR3 is 19 amino acids. Germline trimming cut 4 bases from V and 0 bases from J; bases unmatched to any gene: 9. CDR3 DNA sequence: TGCGCCAGCAGCCCTCCCCCGGGACTAGCGGGAGTCTCCTACAATGAGCAGTTCTTC. It is translated as CASSPPPGLAGVSYNEQFF.

The chain is built from TRBV4-2 and TRBJ2-2; 12 bases are shared with TRBD2. Germline CDR1 and CDR2: LGHNA and YNFKEQ. There are 15 residues in the CDR3. Germline trimming cut 4 bases from V and 5 bases from J; bases unmatched to any gene: 2. The CDR3 sequence: CASSPSGGATGELFF. For the CDR3, the DNA is TGTGCCAGCAGCCCTAGCGGGGGGGCTACCGGGGAGCTGTTTTTT.

The rearrangement uses TRBV2 and TRBJ2-7; 8 bases align to TRBD2. This CDR3 is built from 16 residues. The germline V gene encodes CDR1 SNHLY and CDR2 FYNNEI. The junction had 11 bases not matched to a gene; V was cut back by 3 bases and J by 4 bases. The CDR3 DNA reads TGTGCCAGCAGTGATTTATCCGGGAGGGCCCTTTACGAGCAGTACTTC. Its protein is CASSDLSGRALYEQYF.

CDR3 nucleotides: TGTGCCAGTATAGGGGACAACAACTATGGCTACACCTTC. Its protein is CASIGDNNYGYTF. The V gene is TRBV19, the J gene TRBJ1-2; tentatively, D is TRBD1 (6 bases). CDR3 length equals 13 residues. Germline CDR1 LNHDA, CDR2 SQIVND (reference sequence). V lost 7 bases, J lost 2 bases, and 11 bases lay in between.

The chain combines TRBV5-1 with TRBJ2-3; no clear D gene. Trimming took 7 bases from V and 0 from J, leaving 12 bases between them. This CDR3 region has 14 residues. The germline CDR1 and CDR2 sequences are SGHRS and YFSETQ. The chain's CDR3 is CASRAESSTDTQYF. In nucleotides, the CDR3 is TGCGCCAGCCGCGCGGAGAGTAGCACAGATACGCAGTATTTT.